A single sample gave rise to the 15 T cell receptor beta chains below, sequenced in a study of OX40 agonist ivuxolimab in advanced cancers. Sequencing was performed with immunoSEQ multiplex PCR; in TCRdb, only in-frame clones are kept and a portion is missing. The sample has around 110,000 clones; approximately 90% are singletons. The material was CD4+ or CD8+ T cells sorted from blood, obtained in a trial of the OX40 agonist ivuxolimab. These receptors were obtained from an adult with an advanced solid tumor such as melanoma, head and neck, liver or kidney cancer.

The V gene is TRBV7-2, the J gene TRBJ1-5; D not certain. CDR1 and CDR2 (germline): SGHTA, FQGNSA. Trimming took off 3 bases at V and 7 bases at J, with 7 bases between the two ends. The CDR3 runs 12 residues. In nucleotides, the CDR3 is TGTGCCAGCAGCTTTTTTGGGCAGCCCCAGCATTTT. Protein product: CASSFFGQPQHF.

This sequence joins TRBV29-1 and TRBJ2-2; 7 bases are shared with TRBD2. The germline gives CDR1 SQVTM, CDR2 ANQGSEA. V lost 0 bases and J lost 8; bases outside the gene matches: 9. This CDR3 has 15 amino acids. CDR3: CSVEEGSGWGGELFF. The CDR3 DNA sequence: TGCAGCGTTGAAGAGGGTAGCGGGTGGGGAGGGGAGCTGTTTTTT.

This chain uses TRBV19 with TRBJ1-2, with TRBD1 matching 9 bases. CDR3 size: 15 residues. Germline V gene sequence: CDR1 LNHDA, CDR2 SQIVND (reference sequence). The trim removed 7 bases at V and 3 bases at J, leaving 9 bases unmatched. The DNA for the CDR3 is TGTGCCAGTACCGTACAGGGGGCAGGGGACTATGGCTACACCTTC. Translated, it gives CASTVQGAGDYGYTF. The full variable domain, in which reference TRBV19 and TRBJ1-2 provide the parts outside the CDR3, is DGGITQSPKYLFRKEGQNVTLSCEQNLNHDAMYWYRQDPGQGLRLIYYSQIVNDFQKGDIAEGYSVSREKKESFPLTVTSAQKNPTAFYLCASTVQGAGDYGYTFGSGTRLTVV.

The rearrangement links TRBV5-4 to TRBJ2-5, with no clear D. Per germline, CDR1 SGHNT and CDR2 YYREEE (reference sequence). V dropped 0 bases and J dropped 3 bases, with 15 bases sitting between them. CDR3 size: 16 residues. CDR3 in amino acids: CASSLARGVGKETQYF. Written as DNA, the CDR3 is TGTGCCAGCAGCTTGGCCCGCGGAGTTGGCAAAGAGACCCAGTACTTC.

V and J are TRBV5-1 and TRBJ2-3; D is perhaps TRBD1 (6 bases). Deletions cut 0 bases from V and 4 bases from J, with 18 bases between. CDR3 length: 17 amino acids. Germline V CDR1 and CDR2: SGHRS, YFSETQ. The CDR3 region has the DNA TGCGCCAGCAGCTTGGCCGATCGAGCACGACAGGCAGATACGCAGTATTTT. Translated, it gives CASSLADRARQADTQYF. The whole variable domain, filled in from reference TRBV5-1 and TRBJ2-3, reads KAGVTQTPRYLIKTRGQQVTLSCSPISGHRSVSWYQQTPGQGLQFLFEYFSETQRNKGNFPGRFSGRQFSNSRSEMNVSTLELGDSALYLCASSLADRARQADTQYFGPGTRLTVL.

The V call is TRBV7-2, the J call TRBJ1-2, with 7 positions matching TRBD1. V was clipped by 5 bases and J by 4 bases; unmatched bases: 10. The CDR3 spans 15 residues. Germline V gene sequence: CDR1 SGHTA, CDR2 FQGNSA. Written as DNA, the CDR3 is TGTGCCAGCAGCCCAGGGGGGGGTACCGCCTATGGCTACACCTTC. Translating it yields CASSPGGGTAYGYTF.

This chain connects TRBV10-3 to TRBJ2-1; no definite D call. Trimming left V 9 bases short and J 4 bases short, with 7 bases between. This CDR3 is built from 11 residues. Germline assignment: CDR1 ENHRY and CDR2 SYGVKD. The CDR3 sequence: CAIQLYNEQFF. CDR3 coding DNA: TGTGCCATACAATTATACAATGAGCAGTTCTTC.

This chain connects TRBV28 to TRBJ1-2, with 12 bases that match TRBD1. Germline CDR1 reads MDHEN; CDR2 reads SYDVKM. There are 14 residues in the CDR3. J gave up 5 bases and V 5 bases, and 3 bases lay outside the gene matches. The CDR3 nucleotides are TGTGCCAGCAGTGGGACAGGGGGCTCGTATGGCTACACCTTC. The encoded protein is CASSGTGGSYGYTF.

V and J are TRBV5-1 and TRBJ2-7; 13 nucleotides agree with TRBD2. Germline loops: CDR1 SGHRS, CDR2 YFSETQ. The CDR3 extends over 18 amino acids. The V and J ends lost 3 bases and 3 bases, in that order; junction bases with no gene match: 12. The CDR3 region is CASSYARTSGSTNYEQYF. CDR3 DNA: TGCGCCAGCAGCTATGCGAGGACTAGCGGGAGTACCAACTACGAGCAGTACTTC.

The J gene is TRBJ1-5, the V gene TRBV15, with TRBD1 matching over 7 bases. Germline CDR1 and CDR2: LNHNV and YYDKDF (reference sequence). CDR3 length: 16 residues. V was clipped by 8 bases and J by 1 base; unmatched bases: 11. The CDR3 bases are TGTGCCACCTCGGGCCTAGACAGGGCGAGCAATCAGCCCCAGCATTTT. This sequence encodes CATSGLDRASNQPQHF.

The V and J genes are TRBV18 and TRBJ2-1; D is perhaps TRBD1 (7 bases). Trimming stripped 8 bases from V and 7 bases from J, with 15 bases between. Germline lookup yields CDR1 KGHSH and CDR2 LQKENI. The length of the CDR3 is 13 residues. DNA for the CDR3: TGTGCCAGCAGTCCCAGGGGGGCGAATGAGCAGTTCTTC. Translated: CASSPRGANEQFF.

J is TRBJ2-3 and V is TRBV7-8, with D unclear. Germline loops: CDR1 SGHVS, CDR2 FQNEAQ. Trimming removed 2 bases from V and 1 base from J, with 13 bases in between. This CDR3 is built from 16 residues. CDR3 protein: CASSLSGFLGTDTQYF. CDR3 coding DNA: TGTGCCAGCAGCTTATCCGGGTTTTTAGGCACAGATACGCAGTATTTT.

J is TRBJ2-1 and V is TRBV5-1; D remains ambiguous. The V end lost 2 bases, the J end lost 2 bases, and 5 bases lay between the germline ends. The CDR3 spans 13 residues. Germline V CDR1 and CDR2: SGHRS, YFSETQ. The CDR3: CASSFEPYNEQFF. CDR3 DNA sequence: TGCGCCAGCAGCTTTGAACCCTACAATGAGCAGTTCTTC.

The chain combines TRBV19 with TRBJ2-1; D is ambiguous. Germline V CDR1 and CDR2: LNHDA, SQIVND (reference sequence). The CDR3 extends over 17 amino acids. V shed 3 bases and J shed 4 bases, with 19 bases lying between them. CDR3 in amino acids: CASSIPPDDAAYNEQFF. CDR3 coding DNA: TGTGCCAGTAGTATTCCTCCGGATGATGCGGCGTACAATGAGCAGTTCTTC. Looking up the rest from reference TRBV19 and TRBJ2-1 gives the full variable domain: DGGITQSPKYLFRKEGQNVTLSCEQNLNHDAMYWYRQDPGQGLRLIYYSQIVNDFQKGDIAEGYSVSREKKESFPLTVTSAQKNPTAFYLCASSIPPDDAAYNEQFFGPGTRLTVL.

The gene calls are TRBV5-4 and TRBJ2-7; 7 bases fit TRBD1. Trimming removed 4 bases from V and 3 bases from J; junction bases left unmatched: 10. The CDR3 consists of 15 residues. CDR1 is SGHNT, CDR2 YYREEE, per germline (reference sequence). CDR3 sequence reads: CASSNFEGANYEQYF. The CDR3 DNA sequence: TGTGCCAGCAGCAATTTTGAGGGGGCTAACTACGAGCAGTACTTC.